Each of the 17 T cell receptor beta chains below was sequenced from the same sample in a study of blood T cells in healthy people across ages (dated by TCRdb to the mid-2010s). Libraries came from 5' RACE. Data came from an Illumina HiSeq 2500. The second PCR ran for about 6 to 12 cycles and used a J-beta primer mix along with a sample-barcoded 5' primer. TCRdb applied fastp at Q25 and MiXCR to the public reads, then kept only in-frame beta chains. CDR3 protein sequences are deduplicated, and each keeps its most common genes and DNA. The sample table shows about 1,400,000 distinct CDR3 sequences, and roughly 45% are seen once. The ten largest clones add up to under 8% of the sample. Sequencing was carried out using blood. The receptor source for this set is a young woman in good health.

The chain has TRBV19 and TRBJ2-4; TRBD2 is a possible D gene (6 bases). CDR1 and CDR2 from the germline V gene are LNHDA and SQIVND (reference sequence). Trimming removed 1 base from V and 10 bases from J, with 11 bases in between. The CDR3 has 13 amino acids. The CDR3: CASSIGFGGIQYF. The CDR3 DNA reads TGTGCCAGTAGTATAGGCTTTGGGGGGATTCAGTACTTC.

The chain recombines TRBV20-1 with TRBJ1-2, with D perhaps TRBD1 (6 bases). V lost 3 bases and J 7 bases, leaving 12 bases between the germline ends. Germline loops: CDR1 DFQATT, CDR2 SNEGSKA (reference sequence). This CDR3 is 12 amino acids long. This CDR3 is CSARGAAGGYTF. CDR3 coding DNA: TGCAGTGCTAGGGGGGCAGCCGGTGGCTACACCTTC.

The chain carries TRBV6-5 and TRBJ1-5; D perhaps matches TRBD1 (6 bases). Germline assignment: CDR1 MNHEY and CDR2 SVGAGI. V was shortened by 0 bases and J by 4 bases, with 10 bases between the two germline ends. This CDR3 spans 15 amino acids. The CDR3 bases are TGTGCCAGCAGTTACTCGGGGGCCCCGAATCAGCCCCAGCATTTT. Translated: CASSYSGAPNQPQHF.

Notes on this clonotype: Given a much more abundant clone one base away, this may be a read error. V usage is TRBV7-9 and J usage is TRBJ2-1, with a possible D match to TRBD1 (5 bases). The closer fit of TRBJ2-7 to the DNA end suggests the J call may be wrong. The CDR3 runs to 12 residues. Germline V gene lookup returns CDR1 SEHNR and CDR2 FQNEAQ (reference sequence). CDR3: CASSRQYNEQYF. DNA for the CDR3: TGTGCCAGCAGCCGACAGTACAATGAGCAGTACTTC.

The rearrangement joins TRBV6-2 or TRBV6-3 to TRBJ2-7, with unresolved D. The germline V gene encodes CDR1 MNHEY and CDR2 SVGEGT. The CDR3 contains 15 residues. Between the trimmed V and J ends, which lost 4 bases and 2 bases, there was a span of 15 bases. Here the CDR3 reads CASSSPLLQPYEQYF. CDR3 nucleotide sequence: TGTGCCAGCAGTTCCCCTCTCTTACAACCCTACGAGCAGTACTTC.

V usage is TRBV7-8 and J usage is TRBJ2-1; 10 bases fit TRBD2. The CDR3 has 20 amino acids. Trimming at V came to 1 base and at J to 6 bases, leaving 18 bases not matched to a gene. The germline V gene has CDR1 SGHVS and CDR2 FQNEAQ. The CDR3 bases are TGTGCCAGCAGCTTAGATATTTTCTACTCCCTAGCGGGAGTCTCCAATGAGCAGTTCTTC. Translated, it gives CASSLDIFYSLAGVSNEQFF.

V and J are TRBV27 and TRBJ1-2, with no clear D. The CDR3 sequence is 15 residues long. Between the trimmed V and J ends, which lost 5 bases and 5 bases, there was a span of 18 bases. Germline assignment: CDR1 MNHEY and CDR2 SMNVEV (reference sequence). The DNA for the CDR3 is TGTGCCAGCAGTCCCAAGGGAGCCCGGGGATATGGCTACACCTTC. This sequence encodes CASSPKGARGYGYTF.

This clonotype was seen a few times. V and J are TRBV3-1 and TRBJ2-1, with 8 bases that match TRBD1. V was clipped by 4 bases and J by 3 bases; unmatched bases: 8. CDR1 and CDR2 (germline): LGHDT, YNNKEL (reference sequence). The CDR3 is 16 residues long. The CDR3 spells CASSPRTTGVYNEQFF. The CDR3 DNA reads as TGTGCCAGCAGCCCACGGACGACAGGGGTCTACAATGAGCAGTTCTTC.

This chain joins TRBV3-1 and TRBJ1-5, with D hard to call. The CDR3 loop spans 16 amino acids. V was cut by 1 base and J by 1 base, with 11 bases left in between. CDR1 and CDR2 (germline): LGHDT, YNNKEL (reference sequence). Here the CDR3 DNA reads TGTGCCAGCAGCCAAGGTCCGGGCGGCAGCAATCAGCCCCAGCATTTT. Amino acid sequence: CASSQGPGGSNQPQHF.

This clonotype was detected only a few times. The chain recombines TRBV12-3 or TRBV12-4 with TRBJ2-1, with 8 bases identical to TRBD2. The J call is doubtful: the DNA matches TRBJ2-7 better. CDR3 length equals 16 residues. The CDR3 sequence is CASRPKRGSSYNEQYF. The CDR3 region has the DNA TGTGCCAGCAGACCTAAGCGGGGGAGCTCCTACAATGAGCAGTACTTC.

V usage is TRBV6-1 and J usage is TRBJ2-7, with 7 bases fitting TRBD1. CDR3 size: 17 residues. CDR1 is MNHNS, CDR2 SASEGT, per germline. Germline trimming cut 2 bases from V and 1 base from J; bases unmatched to any gene: 11. The CDR3 loop reads CASSENPGTAFSYEQYF. CDR3 DNA: TGTGCCAGCAGTGAAAACCCCGGGACAGCGTTTTCCTACGAGCAGTACTTC.

J is TRBJ2-1 and V is TRBV6-5; D call uncertain. Trimming pared 7 bases from V and 6 bases from J, leaving 19 bases between. This CDR3 contains 15 residues. CDR1 is MNHEY, CDR2 SVGAGI, per germline. The CDR3 DNA reads as TGTGCCAGCATCTTACCCCCCGGAATGTCCAATGAGCAGTTCTTC. Amino acids: CASILPPGMSNEQFF.

This clonotype has a handful of counts. This chain links TRBV2 with TRBJ1-4; D ambiguous. This CDR3 region has 13 residues. Germline CDR1 reads SNHLY; CDR2 reads FYNNEI. V dropped 2 bases and J dropped 8 bases, with 9 bases sitting between them. The CDR3 nucleotides read TGTGCCAGCAGTGAAACGTTACGCGAAAAACTGTTTTTT. Translation gives CASSETLREKLFF.

This clonotype came up a few times. This rearrangement joins TRBV5-1 to TRBJ2-7; 8 nucleotides line up with TRBD2. The CDR3 has 14 amino acids. After removal of 5 bases from V and 5 bases from J, the junction contained 9 bases not matched to a gene. Germline V gives CDR1 SGHRS, CDR2 YFSETQ. In DNA, the CDR3 is TGCGCCAGCAGGTGGAATAGCGGGAACGACGAGCAGTACTTC. Translation: CASRWNSGNDEQYF.

The CDR3 nucleotides are TGTGCCGCCCCACAGGGTACCTACGAGCAGTACTTC. It specifies CAAPQGTYEQYF. The rearrangement joins TRBV24-1 to TRBJ2-7; TRBD1 is a possible D gene (6 bases). Germline CDR1 reads KGHDR; CDR2 reads SFDVKD. The V end lost 12 bases, the J end lost 2 bases, and 13 bases lay between the germline ends. The CDR3 spans 12 residues.

Comment on this clonotype: This may be a read error, as it is one base from a much larger clone. V is TRBV5-1 and J is TRBJ2-5; no reliable D call. The J call may be incorrect, as the DNA end agrees better with TRBJ2-1. CDR1 and CDR2 (germline): SGHRS, YFSETQ. The CDR3 is made up of 13 amino acids. CDR3 in DNA: TGCGCCAGCAGCTTGACTAACAAGGAGACCCAGTTCTTC. It translates to CASSLTNKETQFF.

CDR3 nucleotide sequence: TGCGCCAGCAGCTTGGTAGAGTGGCCAGGAACGAACACCGGGGAGCTGTTTTTT. This codes for CASSLVEWPGTNTGELFF. The chain uses TRBV5-1 and TRBJ2-2; no clear D. Germline V gives CDR1 SGHRS, CDR2 YFSETQ. The CDR3 sequence is 18 residues long. Trimming removed 0 bases from V and 0 bases from J, with 15 bases in between.